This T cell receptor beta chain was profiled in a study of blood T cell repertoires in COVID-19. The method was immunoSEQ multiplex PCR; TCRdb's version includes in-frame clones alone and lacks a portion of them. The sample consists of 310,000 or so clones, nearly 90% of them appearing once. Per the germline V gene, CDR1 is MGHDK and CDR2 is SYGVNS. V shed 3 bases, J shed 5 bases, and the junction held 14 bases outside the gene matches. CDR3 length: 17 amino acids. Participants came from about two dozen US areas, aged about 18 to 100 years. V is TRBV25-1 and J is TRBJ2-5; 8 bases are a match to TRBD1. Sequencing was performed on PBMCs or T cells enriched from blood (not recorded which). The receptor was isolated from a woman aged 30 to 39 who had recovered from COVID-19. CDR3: CASSDPRAGGRWETQYF. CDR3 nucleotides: TGTGCCAGCAGTGACCCCCGGGCAGGGGGCAGGTGGGAGACCCAGTACTTC.